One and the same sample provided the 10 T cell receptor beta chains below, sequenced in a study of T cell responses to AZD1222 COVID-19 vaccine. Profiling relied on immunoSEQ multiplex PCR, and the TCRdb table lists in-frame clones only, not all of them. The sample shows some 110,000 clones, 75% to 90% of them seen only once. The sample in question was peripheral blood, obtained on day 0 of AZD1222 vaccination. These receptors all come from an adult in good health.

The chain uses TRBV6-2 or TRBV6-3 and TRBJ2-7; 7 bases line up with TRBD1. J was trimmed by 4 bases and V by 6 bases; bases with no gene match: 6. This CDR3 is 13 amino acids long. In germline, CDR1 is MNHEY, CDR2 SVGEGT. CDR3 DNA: TGTGCCAGCAGCCGGGACAGACGATACGAGCAGTACTTC. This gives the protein CASSRDRRYEQYF.

The CDR3 here is CASSIHRGQSNEQYF. CDR3 nucleotide sequence: TGTGCCAGTAGTATCCACAGGGGGCAGTCAAACGAGCAGTACTTC. This chain links TRBV19 with TRBJ2-7; 9 positions match TRBD1. CDR1 is LNHDA, CDR2 SQIVND, per germline (reference sequence). This CDR3 comprises 15 residues. Trimming removed 3 bases from V and 5 bases from J; junction bases left unmatched: 8. The complete variable domain, with remaining parts taken from reference TRBV19 and TRBJ2-7, reads DGGITQSPKYLFRKEGQNVTLSCEQNLNHDAMYWYRQDPGQGLRLIYYSQIVNDFQKGDIAEGYSVSREKKESFPLTVTSAQKNPTAFYLCASSIHRGQSNEQYFGPGTRLTVT.

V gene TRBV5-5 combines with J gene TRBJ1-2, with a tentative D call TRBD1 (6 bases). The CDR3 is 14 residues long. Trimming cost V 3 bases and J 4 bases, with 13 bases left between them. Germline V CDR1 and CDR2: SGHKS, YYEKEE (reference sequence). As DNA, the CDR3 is TGTGCCAGCAGCTCGGACAGTCCCACCTATGGCTACACCTTC. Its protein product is CASSSDSPTYGYTF.

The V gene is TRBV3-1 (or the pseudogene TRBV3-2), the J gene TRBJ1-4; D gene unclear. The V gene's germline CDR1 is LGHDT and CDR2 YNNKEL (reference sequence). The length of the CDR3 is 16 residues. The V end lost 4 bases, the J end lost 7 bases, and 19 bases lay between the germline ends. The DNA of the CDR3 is TGTGCCAGCAGCCGACTCGGCCCGCTGTGGGTTGAAAAACTGTTTTTT. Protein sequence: CASSRLGPLWVEKLFF.

Here the CDR3 reads CASSSYPGTSKDEQFF. In DNA form, the CDR3 reads TGTGCCAGCAGCTCCTATCCCGGGACTAGCAAGGATGAGCAGTTCTTC. This sequence joins TRBV7-2 and TRBJ2-1; TRBD2 aligns across 9 bases. The CDR3 is 16 residues long. Germline CDR1 reads SGHTA; CDR2 reads FQGNSA. V dropped 4 bases and J dropped 8; count of bases not matched to a gene: 12.

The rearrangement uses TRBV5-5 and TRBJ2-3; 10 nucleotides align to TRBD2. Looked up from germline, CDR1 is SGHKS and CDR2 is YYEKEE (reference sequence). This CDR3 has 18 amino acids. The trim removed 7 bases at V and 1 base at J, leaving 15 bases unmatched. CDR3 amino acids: CASAKVPSGSTRTDTQYF. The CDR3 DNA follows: TGTGCCAGCGCCAAGGTGCCTAGCGGGAGTACTCGCACAGATACGCAGTATTTT.

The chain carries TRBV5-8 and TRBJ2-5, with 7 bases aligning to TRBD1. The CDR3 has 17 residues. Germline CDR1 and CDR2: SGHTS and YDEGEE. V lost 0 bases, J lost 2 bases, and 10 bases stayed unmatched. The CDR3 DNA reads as TGTGCCAGCAGCTTGGCTCACAGGGGCCATCGGCAAGAGACCCAGTACTTC. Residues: CASSLAHRGHRQETQYF.

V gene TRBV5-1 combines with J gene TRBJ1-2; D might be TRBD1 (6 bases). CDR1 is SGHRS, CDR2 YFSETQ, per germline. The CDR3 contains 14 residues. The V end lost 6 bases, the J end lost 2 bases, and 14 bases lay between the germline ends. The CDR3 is CASNRGDTNYGYTF. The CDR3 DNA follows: TGCGCCAGCAACCGGGGGGACACCAACTATGGCTACACCTTC.

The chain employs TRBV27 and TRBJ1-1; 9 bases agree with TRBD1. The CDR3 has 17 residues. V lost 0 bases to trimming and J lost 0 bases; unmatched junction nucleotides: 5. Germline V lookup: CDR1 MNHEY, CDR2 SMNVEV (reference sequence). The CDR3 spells CASSLSTGGNMNTEAFF. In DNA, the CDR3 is TGTGCCAGCAGTTTATCGACAGGGGGAAACATGAACACTGAAGCTTTCTTT.

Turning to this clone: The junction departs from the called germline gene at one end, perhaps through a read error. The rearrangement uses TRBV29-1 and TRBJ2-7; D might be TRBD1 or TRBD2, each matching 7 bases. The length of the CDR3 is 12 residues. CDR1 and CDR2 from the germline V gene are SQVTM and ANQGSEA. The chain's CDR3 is CRVDGQGGEQYF. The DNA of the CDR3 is TGCCGCGTTGACGGCCAGGGGGGGGAGCAGTACTTC.